The clone carrying this TCR beta chain was picked up one time. No antigen is known for it. Assay used: immunoSEQ multiplex PCR; TCRdb lists only in-frame clones, some missing. Here the sample spans approximately 49,000 clones, roughly 85% being singletons. This record comes from a study of OX40 agonist ivuxolimab in advanced cancers. General study results and limits: Normalized T-cell clonal expansion was also low in some nonresponders. In CD8+ T cells, expanded clones were on average more numerous than in CD4+.

The sequencing here drew on CD4+ or CD8+ T cells sorted from blood, taken in a trial of the OX40 agonist ivuxolimab. The sequence derives from an adult with an advanced solid tumor such as melanoma, head and neck, liver or kidney cancer.

The CDR3: CASSSTPGGEGNEQYF. Written as DNA, the CDR3 is TGTGCCAGCAGTTCCACTCCGGGGGGTGAGGGCAACGAGCAGTACTTC. V gene TRBV28 combines with J gene TRBJ2-7; 7 nucleotides match TRBD2. Per the germline V gene, CDR1 is MDHEN and CDR2 is SYDVKM. The CDR3 has 16 amino acids. V lost 4 bases, J lost 5 bases, and 14 bases stayed unmatched.